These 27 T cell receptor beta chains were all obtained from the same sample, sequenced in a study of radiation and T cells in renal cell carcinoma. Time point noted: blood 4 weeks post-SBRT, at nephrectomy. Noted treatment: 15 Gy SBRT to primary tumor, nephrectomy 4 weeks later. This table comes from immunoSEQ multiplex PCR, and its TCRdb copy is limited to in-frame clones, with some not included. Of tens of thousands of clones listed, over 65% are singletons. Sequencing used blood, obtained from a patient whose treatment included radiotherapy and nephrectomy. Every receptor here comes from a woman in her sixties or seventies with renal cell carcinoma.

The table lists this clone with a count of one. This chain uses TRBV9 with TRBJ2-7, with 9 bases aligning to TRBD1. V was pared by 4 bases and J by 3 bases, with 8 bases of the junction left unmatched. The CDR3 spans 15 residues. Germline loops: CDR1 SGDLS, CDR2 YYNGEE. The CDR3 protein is CASSSHGTGHYEQYF. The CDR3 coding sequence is TGTGCCAGCAGCTCCCACGGGACAGGGCACTACGAGCAGTACTTC.

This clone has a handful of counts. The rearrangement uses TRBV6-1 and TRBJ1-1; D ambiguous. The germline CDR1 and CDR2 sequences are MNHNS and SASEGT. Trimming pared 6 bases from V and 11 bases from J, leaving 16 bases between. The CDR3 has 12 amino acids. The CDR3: CASSRPSSQAFF. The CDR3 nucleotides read TGTGCCAGCAGCCGACCCTCGAGCCAGGCTTTCTTT.

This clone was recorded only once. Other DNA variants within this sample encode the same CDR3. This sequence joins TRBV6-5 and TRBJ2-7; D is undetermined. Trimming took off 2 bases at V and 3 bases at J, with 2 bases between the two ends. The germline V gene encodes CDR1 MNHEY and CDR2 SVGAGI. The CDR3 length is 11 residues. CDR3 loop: CASSYLYEQYF. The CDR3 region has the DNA TGTGCCAGCAGTTACCTCTACGAGCAGTACTTC.

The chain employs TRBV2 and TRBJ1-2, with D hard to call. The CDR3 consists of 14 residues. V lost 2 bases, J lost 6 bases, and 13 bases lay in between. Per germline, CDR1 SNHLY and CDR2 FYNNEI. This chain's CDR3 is CASSEKRTADGYTF. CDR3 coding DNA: TGTGCCAGCAGTGAAAAGAGGACGGCGGATGGCTACACCTTC.

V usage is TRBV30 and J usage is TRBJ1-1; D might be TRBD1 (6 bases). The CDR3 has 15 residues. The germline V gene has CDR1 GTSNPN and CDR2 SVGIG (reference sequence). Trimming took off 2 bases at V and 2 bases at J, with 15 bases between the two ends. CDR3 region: CAWSTGSSVNTEAFF. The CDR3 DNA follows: TGTGCCTGGAGTACAGGGTCATCGGTCAACACTGAAGCTTTCTTT.

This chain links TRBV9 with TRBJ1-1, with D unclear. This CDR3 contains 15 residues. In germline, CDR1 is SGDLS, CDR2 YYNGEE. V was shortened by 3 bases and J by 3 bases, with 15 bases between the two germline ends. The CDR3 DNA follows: TGTGCCAGCAGCGCGGATCTGGGCCGGGACACTGAAGCTTTCTTT. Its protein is CASSADLGRDTEAFF.

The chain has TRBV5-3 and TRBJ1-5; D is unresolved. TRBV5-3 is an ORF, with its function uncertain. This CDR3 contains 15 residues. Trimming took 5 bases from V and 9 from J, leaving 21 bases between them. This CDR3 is CARRDPESLGWPQHF. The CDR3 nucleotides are TGTGCCAGAAGGGACCCCGAGTCCCTAGGTTGGCCCCAGCATTTT.

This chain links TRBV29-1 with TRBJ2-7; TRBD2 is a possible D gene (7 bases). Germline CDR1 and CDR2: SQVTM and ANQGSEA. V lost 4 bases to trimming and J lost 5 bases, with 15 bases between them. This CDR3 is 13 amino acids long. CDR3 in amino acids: CSVVGRGANEQYF. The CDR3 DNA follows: TGCAGCGTTGTAGGTCGGGGGGCGAACGAGCAGTACTTC.

This CDR3 reads CASSVDGGARTEAFF. The CDR3 DNA follows: TGTGCCAGCAGTGTAGACGGGGGGGCGAGAACTGAAGCTTTCTTT. The chain couples TRBV2 to TRBJ1-1; TRBD1 is a possible D gene (6 bases). Germline values: CDR1 SNHLY, CDR2 FYNNEI. CDR3 length: 15 residues. V was cut by 4 bases and J by 5 bases, with 17 bases left in between.

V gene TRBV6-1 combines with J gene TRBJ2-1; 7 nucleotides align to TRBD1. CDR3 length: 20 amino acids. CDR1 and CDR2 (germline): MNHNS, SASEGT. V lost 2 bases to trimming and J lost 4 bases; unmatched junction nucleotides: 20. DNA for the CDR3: TGTGCCAGCAGTGAAAGGGGGCAGGGCCAGGTTTCTGGTAGATACAATGAGCAGTTCTTC. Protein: CASSERGQGQVSGRYNEQFF.

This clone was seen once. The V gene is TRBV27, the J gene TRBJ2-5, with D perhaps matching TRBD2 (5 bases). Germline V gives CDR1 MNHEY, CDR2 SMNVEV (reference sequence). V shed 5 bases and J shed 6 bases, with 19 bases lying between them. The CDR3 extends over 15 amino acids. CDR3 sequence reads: CASSPGLINVKTQYF. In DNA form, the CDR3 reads TGTGCCAGCAGTCCCGGACTTATAAACGTAAAGACCCAGTACTTC.

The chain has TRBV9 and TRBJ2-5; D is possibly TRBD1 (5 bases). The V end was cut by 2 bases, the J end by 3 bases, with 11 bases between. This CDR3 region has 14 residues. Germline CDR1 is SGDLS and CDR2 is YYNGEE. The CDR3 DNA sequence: TGTGCCAGCAGCGTGTCCCCGACAGAAGAGACCCAGTACTTC. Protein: CASSVSPTEETQYF.

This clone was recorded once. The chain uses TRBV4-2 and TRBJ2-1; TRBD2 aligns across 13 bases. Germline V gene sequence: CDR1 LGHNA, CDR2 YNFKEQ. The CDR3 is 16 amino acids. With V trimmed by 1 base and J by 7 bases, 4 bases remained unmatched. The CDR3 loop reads CASSQGPGLAGNEQFF. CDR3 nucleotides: TGTGCCAGCAGCCAAGGTCCGGGACTAGCGGGAAATGAGCAGTTCTTC.

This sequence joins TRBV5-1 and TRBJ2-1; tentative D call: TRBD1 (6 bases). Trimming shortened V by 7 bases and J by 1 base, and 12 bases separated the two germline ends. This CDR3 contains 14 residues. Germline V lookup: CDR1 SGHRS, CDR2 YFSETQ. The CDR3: CASRTGLSYNEQFF. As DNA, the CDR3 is TGCGCCAGCCGAACAGGGCTTTCCTACAATGAGCAGTTCTTC.

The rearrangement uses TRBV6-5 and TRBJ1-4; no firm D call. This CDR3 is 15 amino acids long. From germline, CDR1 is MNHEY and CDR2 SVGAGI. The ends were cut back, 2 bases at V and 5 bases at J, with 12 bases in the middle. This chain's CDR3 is CASSYDSASNEKLFF. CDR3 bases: TGTGCCAGCAGTTACGACTCGGCCTCCAATGAAAAACTGTTTTTT.

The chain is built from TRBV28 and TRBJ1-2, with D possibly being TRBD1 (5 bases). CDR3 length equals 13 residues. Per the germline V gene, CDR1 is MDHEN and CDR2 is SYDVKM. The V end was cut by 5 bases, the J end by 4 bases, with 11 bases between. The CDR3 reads CASSTGTVYGYTF. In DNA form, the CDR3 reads TGTGCCAGCAGTACCGGGACGGTCTATGGCTACACCTTC.

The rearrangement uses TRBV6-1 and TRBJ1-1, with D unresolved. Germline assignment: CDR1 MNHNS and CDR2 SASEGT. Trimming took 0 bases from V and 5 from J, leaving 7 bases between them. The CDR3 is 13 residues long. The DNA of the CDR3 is TGTGCCAGCAGTGAAGCAGGCGGAACTGAAGCTTTCTTT. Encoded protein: CASSEAGGTEAFF.

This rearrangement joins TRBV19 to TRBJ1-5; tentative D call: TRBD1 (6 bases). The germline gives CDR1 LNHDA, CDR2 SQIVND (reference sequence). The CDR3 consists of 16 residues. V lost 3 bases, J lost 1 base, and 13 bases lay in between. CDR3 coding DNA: TGTGCCAGTAGTATCTGGGGGCAAGACAGCAATCAGCCCCAGCATTTT. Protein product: CASSIWGQDSNQPQHF.

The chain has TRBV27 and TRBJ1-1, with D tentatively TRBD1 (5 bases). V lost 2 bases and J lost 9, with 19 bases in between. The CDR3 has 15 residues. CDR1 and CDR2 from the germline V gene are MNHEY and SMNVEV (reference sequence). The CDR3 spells CASSLEGDPFYQAFF. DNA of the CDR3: TGTGCCAGCAGTTTAGAAGGGGACCCCTTCTATCAAGCTTTCTTT.

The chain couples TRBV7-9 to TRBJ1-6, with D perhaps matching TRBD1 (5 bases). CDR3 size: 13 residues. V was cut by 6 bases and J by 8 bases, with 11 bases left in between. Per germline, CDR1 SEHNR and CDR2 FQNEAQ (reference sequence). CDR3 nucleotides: TGTGCCAGCAGTCGTCAGGGAGATTCACCCCTCCACTTT. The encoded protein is CASSRQGDSPLHF. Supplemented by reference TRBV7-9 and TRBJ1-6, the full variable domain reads DTGVSQNPRHKITKRGQNVTFRCDPISEHNRLYWYRQTLGQGPEFLTYFQNEAQLEKSRLLSDRFSAERPKGSFSTLEIQRTEQGDSAMYLCASSRQGDSPLHFGNGTRLTVT.

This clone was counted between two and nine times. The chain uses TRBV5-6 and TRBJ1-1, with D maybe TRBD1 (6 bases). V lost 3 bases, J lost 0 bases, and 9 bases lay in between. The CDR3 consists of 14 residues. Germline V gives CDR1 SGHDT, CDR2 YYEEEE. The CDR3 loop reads CASSWDIMNTEAFF. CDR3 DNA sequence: TGTGCCAGCAGCTGGGACATAATGAACACTGAAGCTTTCTTT.

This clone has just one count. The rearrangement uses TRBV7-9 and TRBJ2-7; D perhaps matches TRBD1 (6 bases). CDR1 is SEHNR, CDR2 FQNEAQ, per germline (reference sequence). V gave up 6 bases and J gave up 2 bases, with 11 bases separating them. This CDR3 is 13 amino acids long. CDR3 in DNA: TGTGCCAGCAGGTCCGGACAGACCTACGAGCAGTACTTC. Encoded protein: CASRSGQTYEQYF.

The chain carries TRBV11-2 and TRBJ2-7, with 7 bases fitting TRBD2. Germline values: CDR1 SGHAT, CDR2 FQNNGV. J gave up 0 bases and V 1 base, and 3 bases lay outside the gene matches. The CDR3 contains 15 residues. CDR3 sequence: CASSLVERGSYEQYF. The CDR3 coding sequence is TGTGCCAGCAGCTTAGTCGAGCGGGGCTCCTACGAGCAGTACTTC.

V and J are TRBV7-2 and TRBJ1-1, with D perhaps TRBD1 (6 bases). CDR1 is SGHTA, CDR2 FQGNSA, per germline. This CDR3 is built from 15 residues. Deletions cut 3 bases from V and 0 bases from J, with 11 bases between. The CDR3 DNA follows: TGTGCCAGCAGCTTTCACAGGGTGATGAACACTGAAGCTTTCTTT. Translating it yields CASSFHRVMNTEAFF.

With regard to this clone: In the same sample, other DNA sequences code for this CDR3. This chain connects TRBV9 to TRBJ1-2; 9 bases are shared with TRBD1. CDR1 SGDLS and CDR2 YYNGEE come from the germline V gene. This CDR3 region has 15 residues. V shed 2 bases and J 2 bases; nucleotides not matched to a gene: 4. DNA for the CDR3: TGTGCCAGCAGCGTCGCCGGGACAGGGAACTATGGCTACACCTTC. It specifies CASSVAGTGNYGYTF.

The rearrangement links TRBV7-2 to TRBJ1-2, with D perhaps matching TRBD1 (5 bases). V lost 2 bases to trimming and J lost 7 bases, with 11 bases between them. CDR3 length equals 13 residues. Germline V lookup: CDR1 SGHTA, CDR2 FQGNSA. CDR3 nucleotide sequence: TGTGCCAGCAGCTTACCCCGGGGGGGTGGCTACACCTTC. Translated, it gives CASSLPRGGGYTF.

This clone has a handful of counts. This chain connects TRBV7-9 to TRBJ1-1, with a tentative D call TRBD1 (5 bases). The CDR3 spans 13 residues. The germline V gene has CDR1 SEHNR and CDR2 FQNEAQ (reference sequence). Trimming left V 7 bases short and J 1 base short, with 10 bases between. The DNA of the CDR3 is TGTGCCAGCACCCAGCAGGGGAACACTGAAGCTTTCTTT. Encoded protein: CASTQQGNTEAFF.